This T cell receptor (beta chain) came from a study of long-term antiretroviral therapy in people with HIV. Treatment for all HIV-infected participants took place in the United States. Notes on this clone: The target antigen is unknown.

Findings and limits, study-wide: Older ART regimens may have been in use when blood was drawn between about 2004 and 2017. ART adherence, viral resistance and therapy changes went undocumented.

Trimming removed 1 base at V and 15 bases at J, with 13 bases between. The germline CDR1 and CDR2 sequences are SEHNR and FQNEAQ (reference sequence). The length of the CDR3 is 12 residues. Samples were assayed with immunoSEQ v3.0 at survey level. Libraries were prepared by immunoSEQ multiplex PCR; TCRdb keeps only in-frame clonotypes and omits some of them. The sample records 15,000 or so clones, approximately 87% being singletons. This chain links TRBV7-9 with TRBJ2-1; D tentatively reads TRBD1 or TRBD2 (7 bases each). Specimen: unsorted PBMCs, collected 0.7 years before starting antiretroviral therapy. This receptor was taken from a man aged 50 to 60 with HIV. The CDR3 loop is CASSLGEGASFF. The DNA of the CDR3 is TGTGCCAGCAGCTTAGGGGAGGGGGCATCGTTCTTC.